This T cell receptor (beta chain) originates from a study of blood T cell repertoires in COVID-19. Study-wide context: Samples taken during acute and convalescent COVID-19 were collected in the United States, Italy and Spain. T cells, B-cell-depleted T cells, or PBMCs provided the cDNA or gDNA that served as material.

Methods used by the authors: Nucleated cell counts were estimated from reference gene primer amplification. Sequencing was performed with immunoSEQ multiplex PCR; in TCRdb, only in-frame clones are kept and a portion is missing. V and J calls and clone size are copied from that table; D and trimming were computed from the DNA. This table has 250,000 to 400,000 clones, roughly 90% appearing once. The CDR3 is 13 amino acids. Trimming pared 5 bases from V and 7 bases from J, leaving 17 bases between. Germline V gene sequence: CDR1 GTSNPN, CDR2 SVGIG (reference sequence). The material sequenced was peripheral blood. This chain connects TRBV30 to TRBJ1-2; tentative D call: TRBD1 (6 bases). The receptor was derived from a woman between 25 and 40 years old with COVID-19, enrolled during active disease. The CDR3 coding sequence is TGTGCCTGGCTTCTGGACAGCACCCTTGGCTACACCTTC. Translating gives CAWLLDSTLGYTF.